These 2 T cell receptor beta chains were all obtained from the same sample, sequenced in a study of human T cells and chemical hapten exposure. A single record per CDR3 protein comes from TCRdb applying MiXCR to the RACE reads. This sample has some 78,000 distinct CDR3 sequences, with approximately 8.6% found just once. Time point here: healthy volunteer bleed at 6 weeks. Total RNA was extracted from unfractionated whole blood. Sample: whole blood. These receptors came from a male donor in good health. Some clones in this sample may be carry-over from other donors' samples.

This clonotype has only a few counts. This sequence joins TRBV6-5 and TRBJ1-5; D not certain. The germline gives CDR1 MNHEY, CDR2 SVGAGI. V lost 6 bases to trimming and J lost 2 bases, with 11 bases between them. The CDR3 length is 14 residues. The CDR3 nucleotides read TGTGCCAGCAGCCCCTATCAGGGCAATCAGCCCCAGCATTTT. Translating it yields CASSPYQGNQPQHF.

The chain joins TRBV20-1 to TRBJ1-1; no reliable D call. The germline gives CDR1 DFQATT, CDR2 SNEGSKA (reference sequence). The CDR3 loop spans 14 amino acids. The V and J ends lost 4 bases and 4 bases respectively, with 16 bases between them. The CDR3 DNA sequence: TGCAGTGCTATGGACCCCCAAAGGAGCACTGAAGCTTTCTTT. This translates into CSAMDPQRSTEAFF.